This T cell receptor (beta chain) was recovered during a study of shared clonotypes between healthy human individuals. Overall study findings and caveats: All-four-donor shared clonotypes had higher generation probabilities than non-shared clonotypes did. Clonotypes that were shared across a handful of donors made up around 5% of naive CD4 clonotypes. Sampling involved blood alone; tissue repertoires likely differ.

The method was immunoSEQ multiplex PCR; TCRdb's version includes in-frame clones alone and lacks a portion of them. The data contain approximately 1,500,000 clones, around 97% of them singletons. Healthy and HIV-negative, the adult donors had no recent acute infections or vaccinations. The CDR3 runs 15 residues. The V and J ends lost 5 bases and 2 bases, in that order; junction bases with no gene match: 8. Per germline, CDR1 SGHNT and CDR2 YENEEA. To note about this clone: The antigen is unknown.

The specimen sequenced was naive CD4+ T cells sorted from blood. Subset of the sample: CD45RA+ positively selected. The chain recombines TRBV11-3 with TRBJ2-5, with 7 bases identical to TRBD1. The receptor's source is a man aged 25-45 years in good health. Written as DNA, the CDR3 is TGTGCCAGCAGCCGGGGACAGCCTATGCAAGAGACCCAGTACTTC. Encoded protein: CASSRGQPMQETQYF.